Following are 17 T cell receptor beta chains from one sample sequenced in a study of blood T cell repertoires in COVID-19. Here immunoSEQ multiplex PCR was the method, and the copy in TCRdb shows in-frame clones only, minus some. This repertoire shows over 100,000 clones, more than 85% found once; its top ten account for 19%. Source material: peripheral blood. Every receptor here comes from a human donor with acute or convalescent COVID-19. The donor label of this sample is uncertain.

The genes are TRBV4-3 and TRBJ1-1; D gene ambiguous. V lost 1 base and J 0 bases, leaving 15 bases between the germline ends. Germline lookup yields CDR1 LGHNA and CDR2 YSLEER. This CDR3 region has 17 residues. The CDR3 bases are TGCGCCAGCAGCCAAGGACTTATGGCCGGATTGAACACTGAAGCTTTCTTT. It translates to CASSQGLMAGLNTEAFF.

Only a few counts were recorded for this clone. The chain couples TRBV27 to TRBJ1-1, with unresolved D. The germline CDR1 and CDR2 sequences are MNHEY and SMNVEV (reference sequence). Between the trimmed V and J ends, which lost 4 bases and 0 bases, there was a span of 6 bases. The CDR3 has 13 amino acids. The CDR3 nucleotides are TGTGCCAGCAGTTCCCCATTGAACACTGAAGCTTTCTTT. Its protein is CASSSPLNTEAFF.

The chain links TRBV5-1 to TRBJ2-2; TRBD1 aligns across 8 bases. Germline assignment: CDR1 SGHRS and CDR2 YFSETQ. Trimming at V came to 0 bases and at J to 3 bases, leaving 4 bases not matched to a gene. CDR3 length: 16 amino acids. The CDR3 is CASSLGRGLDTGELFF. CDR3 sequence (DNA): TGCGCCAGCAGCTTGGGCAGGGGGCTCGACACCGGGGAGCTGTTTTTT.

This clone was found a few times. The rearrangement joins TRBV19 to TRBJ1-1; 10 bases match TRBD1. Germline CDR1 reads LNHDA; CDR2 reads SQIVND (reference sequence). J gave up 5 bases and V 1 base, and 4 bases lay outside the gene matches. The CDR3 totals 15 residues. In DNA, the CDR3 is TGTGCCAGTAGTATAGGGACAGGGGGTAAGACTGAAGCTTTCTTT. This sequence encodes CASSIGTGGKTEAFF.

Only one count was recorded for this clone. The chain links TRBV13 to TRBJ1-1, with D possibly being TRBD1 (6 bases). CDR1 is PRHDT and CDR2 is FYEKMQ in the germline V gene (reference sequence). CDR3 length equals 14 residues. Trimming left V 8 bases short and J 0 bases short, with 13 bases between. Here the CDR3 reads CASLRGGLNTEAFF. The CDR3, as DNA: TGTGCCAGCCTCAGGGGAGGGTTGAACACTGAAGCTTTCTTT.

This clone was counted a single time. The J gene is TRBJ1-6, the V gene TRBV27; a weak D match, TRBD1 (6 bases). Trimming took off 6 bases at V and 0 bases at J, with 15 bases between the two ends. The CDR3 runs 17 residues. Germline V gene lookup returns CDR1 MNHEY and CDR2 SMNVEV (reference sequence). CDR3 sequence (DNA): TGTGCCAGCAGCGGACAGTGGGTGAGCTCCTATAATTCACCCCTCCACTTT. This codes for CASSGQWVSSYNSPLHF.

The chain is built from TRBV6-5 and TRBJ1-2; 8 bases fit TRBD1. The CDR3 has 13 residues. Per germline, CDR1 MNHEY and CDR2 SVGAGI. J was trimmed by 6 bases and V by 6 bases; bases with no gene match: 6. CDR3 coding DNA: TGTGCCAGCAGGTACCAGGGGGCTAATGGCTACACCTTC. Encoded protein: CASRYQGANGYTF.

The chain carries TRBV15 and TRBJ2-2, with 8 bases that match TRBD2. CDR1 is LNHNV and CDR2 is YYDKDF in the germline V gene (reference sequence). The CDR3 consists of 17 residues. V lost 1 base and J lost 7; bases outside the gene matches: 11. CDR3 DNA: TGTGCCACCAGCAGAGGGAGACTAGCGCCGTTCGGCGGGGAGCTGTTTTTT. The encoded protein is CATSRGRLAPFGGELFF.

V is TRBV3-1 (or the pseudogene TRBV3-2) and J is TRBJ2-5, with TRBD2 identical over 7 bases. The CDR3 has 14 residues. Germline values: CDR1 LGHDT, CDR2 YNNKEL (reference sequence). Trimming cost V 7 bases and J 7 bases; bases outside gene matches: 12. This CDR3 reads CASTAGLQGRTQYF. The CDR3 coding sequence is TGTGCCAGCACTGCGGGACTACAAGGGAGGACCCAGTACTTC.

This chain joins TRBV10-1 and TRBJ2-5; a weak D match, TRBD1 (6 bases). The CDR3 runs 15 residues. V was cut by 10 bases and J by 2 bases, with 20 bases left in between. Germline V gene lookup returns CDR1 WNHNN and CDR2 SYGVQD (reference sequence). This chain's CDR3 is CATQPQGPPQETQYF. The CDR3, as DNA: TGCGCCACCCAGCCACAGGGCCCCCCGCAAGAGACCCAGTACTTC.

This CDR3 is CASSFGQGSNSPLHF. The CDR3 nucleotides read TGTGCCAGCAGTTTTGGTCAGGGGTCGAATTCACCCCTCCACTTT. The chain employs TRBV27 and TRBJ1-6, with D perhaps TRBD1 (6 bases). Germline V gene data show CDR1 as MNHEY and CDR2 as SMNVEV (reference sequence). V was cut by 3 bases and J by 7 bases, with 13 bases left in between. CDR3 length: 15 amino acids.

The J gene is TRBJ2-5, the V gene TRBV10-3; 8 bases map to TRBD2. Germline V gene data show CDR1 as ENHRY and CDR2 as SYGVKD. This CDR3 has 13 amino acids. J was trimmed by 5 bases and V by 2 bases; bases with no gene match: 1. In DNA, the CDR3 is TGTGCCATCAGTGAGGCGGGGGGTGAGACCCAGTACTTC. Amino acid sequence: CAISEAGGETQYF.

The chain employs TRBV6-6 and TRBJ1-1; TRBD1 agrees at 7 bases. Germline CDR1 is MNHNY and CDR2 is SVGAGI (reference sequence). CDR3 size: 13 residues. Trimming cost V 2 bases and J 10 bases; bases outside gene matches: 7. CDR3 residues: CASSYITGVVAFF. The CDR3 DNA is TGTGCCAGCAGTTACATAACAGGGGTGGTAGCTTTCTTT.

The J gene is TRBJ1-1, the V gene TRBV19; perhaps TRBD1 as D (6 bases). CDR3 size: 15 residues. Trimming pared 7 bases from V and 1 base from J, leaving 16 bases between. Germline values: CDR1 LNHDA, CDR2 SQIVND (reference sequence). The CDR3 protein is CASIPNGGQNTEAFF. The CDR3 nucleotides are TGTGCCAGTATCCCCAACGGGGGGCAGAACACTGAAGCTTTCTTT.

The chain uses TRBV10-3 and TRBJ2-2, with 15 bases that match TRBD2. Germline V gene sequence: CDR1 ENHRY, CDR2 SYGVKD. The CDR3 loop spans 17 amino acids. V lost 6 bases and J lost 6; bases outside the gene matches: 8. CDR3 region: CAIRGGLAGGDPGELFF. CDR3 sequence (DNA): TGTGCCATCAGGGGGGGACTAGCGGGAGGCGATCCCGGGGAGCTGTTTTTT.

A few counts support this clone. This chain links TRBV9 with TRBJ2-5, with 12 bases aligning to TRBD2. The ends lost 4 bases at V and 5 bases at J; junction bases unmatched: 15. This CDR3 comprises 18 residues. Looked up from germline, CDR1 is SGDLS and CDR2 is YYNGEE. CDR3 residues: CASSPEATSGRIVETQYF. In DNA form, the CDR3 reads TGTGCCAGCAGCCCAGAGGCGACTAGCGGGAGAATAGTGGAGACCCAGTACTTC.

The gene calls are TRBV28 and TRBJ2-7; 8 bases are shared with TRBD1. The length of the CDR3 is 15 residues. Germline loops: CDR1 MDHEN, CDR2 SYDVKM. V lost 5 bases, J lost 3 bases, and 9 bases stayed unmatched. CDR3 sequence (DNA): TGTGCCAGCAGTACGCCGACAGGGGCCTTCTACGAGCAGTACTTC. This codes for CASSTPTGAFYEQYF.